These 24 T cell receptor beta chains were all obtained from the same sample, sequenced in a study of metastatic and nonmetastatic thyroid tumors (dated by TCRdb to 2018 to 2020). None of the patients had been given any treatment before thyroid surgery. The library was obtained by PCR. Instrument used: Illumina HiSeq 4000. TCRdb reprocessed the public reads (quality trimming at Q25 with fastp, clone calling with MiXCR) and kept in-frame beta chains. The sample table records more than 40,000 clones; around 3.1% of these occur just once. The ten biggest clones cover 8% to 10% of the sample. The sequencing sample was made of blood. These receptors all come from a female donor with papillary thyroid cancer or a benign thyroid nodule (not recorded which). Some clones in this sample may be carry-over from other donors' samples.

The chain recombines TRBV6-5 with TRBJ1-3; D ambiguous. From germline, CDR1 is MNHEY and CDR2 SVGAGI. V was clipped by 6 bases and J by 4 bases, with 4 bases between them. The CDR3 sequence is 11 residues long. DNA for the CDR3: TGTGCCAGCAGATACGGAAACACCATATATTTT. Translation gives CASRYGNTIYF.

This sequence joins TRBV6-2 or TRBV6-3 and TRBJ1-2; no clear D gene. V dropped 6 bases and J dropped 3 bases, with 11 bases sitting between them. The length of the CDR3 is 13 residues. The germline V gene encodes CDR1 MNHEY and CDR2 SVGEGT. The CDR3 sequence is CASSRDRHYGYTF. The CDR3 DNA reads TGTGCCAGCAGCCGAGACCGGCACTATGGCTACACCTTC.

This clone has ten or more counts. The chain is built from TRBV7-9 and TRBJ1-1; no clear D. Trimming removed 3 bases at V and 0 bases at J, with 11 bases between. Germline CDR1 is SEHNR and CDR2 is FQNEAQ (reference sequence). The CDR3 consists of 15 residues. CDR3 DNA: TGTGCCAGCAGCTTCCAGCTAGGCATGAACACTGAAGCTTTCTTT. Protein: CASSFQLGMNTEAFF. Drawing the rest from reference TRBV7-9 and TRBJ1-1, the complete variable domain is DTGVSQNPRHKITKRGQNVTFRCDPISEHNRLYWYRQTLGQGPEFLTYFQNEAQLEKSRLLSDRFSAERPKGSFSTLEIQRTEQGDSAMYLCASSFQLGMNTEAFFGQGTRLTVV.

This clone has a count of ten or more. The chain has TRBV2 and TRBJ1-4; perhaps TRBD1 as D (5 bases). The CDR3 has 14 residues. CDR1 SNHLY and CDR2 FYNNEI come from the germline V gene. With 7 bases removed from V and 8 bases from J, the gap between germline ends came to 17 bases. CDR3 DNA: TGTGCCAGCACCCAGGGTGGATTTGAGGAAAAACTGTTTTTT. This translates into CASTQGGFEEKLFF.

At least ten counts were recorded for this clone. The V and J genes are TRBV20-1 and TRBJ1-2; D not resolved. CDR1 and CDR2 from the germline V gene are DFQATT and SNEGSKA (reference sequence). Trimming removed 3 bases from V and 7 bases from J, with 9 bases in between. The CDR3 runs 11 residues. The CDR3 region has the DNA TGCAGTGCTAGCTTCGGTCTTGGCTACACCTTC. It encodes CSASFGLGYTF.

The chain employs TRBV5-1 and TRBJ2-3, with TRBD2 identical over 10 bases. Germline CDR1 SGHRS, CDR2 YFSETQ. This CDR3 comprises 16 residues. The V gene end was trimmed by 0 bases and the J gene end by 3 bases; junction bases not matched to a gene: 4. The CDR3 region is CASSLVAGGGTDTQYF. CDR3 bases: TGCGCCAGCAGCTTGGTAGCGGGAGGCGGAACAGATACGCAGTATTTT.

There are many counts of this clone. CDR3 in amino acids: CSASEGWGTEAFF. The CDR3 region has the DNA TGCAGTGCTAGTGAGGGATGGGGCACTGAAGCTTTCTTT. This chain joins TRBV20-1 and TRBJ1-1; the D is unclear. From germline, CDR1 is DFQATT and CDR2 SNEGSKA (reference sequence). Trimming stripped 3 bases from V and 4 bases from J, with 12 bases between. The CDR3 length is 13 residues.

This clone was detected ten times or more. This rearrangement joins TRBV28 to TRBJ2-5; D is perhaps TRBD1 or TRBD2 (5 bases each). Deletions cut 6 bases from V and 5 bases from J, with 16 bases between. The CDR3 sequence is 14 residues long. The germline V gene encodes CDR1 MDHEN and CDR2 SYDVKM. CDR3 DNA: TGTGCCAGCAGCGCCCCCGGGGCAGGGGAGACCCAGTACTTC. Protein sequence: CASSAPGAGETQYF.

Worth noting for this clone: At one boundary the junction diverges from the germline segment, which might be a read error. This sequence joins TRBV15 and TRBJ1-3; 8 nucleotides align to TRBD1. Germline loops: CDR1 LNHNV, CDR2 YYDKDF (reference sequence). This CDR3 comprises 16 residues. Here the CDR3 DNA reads TGTGCCACCGGCAGTGATCAGGGGGCCGGAGGAAACACCATATATTTT. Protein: CATGSDQGAGGNTIYF.

CDR3 sequence: CASRRDRGRFGNTIYF. As DNA, the CDR3 is TGTGCCAGCAGAAGGGACAGGGGCCGCTTTGGAAACACCATATATTTT. V usage is TRBV28 and J usage is TRBJ1-3; 10 bases align to TRBD1. The CDR3 is 16 amino acids. V was clipped by 6 bases and J by 3 bases; unmatched bases: 8. In germline, CDR1 is MDHEN, CDR2 SYDVKM.

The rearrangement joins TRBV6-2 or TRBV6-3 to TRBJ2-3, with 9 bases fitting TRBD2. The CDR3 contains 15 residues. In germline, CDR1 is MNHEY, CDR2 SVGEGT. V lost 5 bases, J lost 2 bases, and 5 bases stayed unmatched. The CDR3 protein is CASSDLAGHTDTQYF. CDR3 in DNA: TGTGCCAGCAGTGACCTAGCGGGACACACAGATACGCAGTATTTT.

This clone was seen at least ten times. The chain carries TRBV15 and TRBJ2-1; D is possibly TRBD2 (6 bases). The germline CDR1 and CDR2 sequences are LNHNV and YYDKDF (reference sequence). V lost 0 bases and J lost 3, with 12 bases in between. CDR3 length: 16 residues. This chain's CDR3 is CATSRDSGVGYNEQFF. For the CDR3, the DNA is TGTGCCACCAGCAGAGATTCGGGAGTGGGCTACAATGAGCAGTTCTTC.

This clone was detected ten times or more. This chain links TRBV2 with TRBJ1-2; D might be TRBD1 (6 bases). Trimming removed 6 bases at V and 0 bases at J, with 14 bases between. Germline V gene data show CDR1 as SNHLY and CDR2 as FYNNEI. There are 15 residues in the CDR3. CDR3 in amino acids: CASSPGHNSNYGYTF. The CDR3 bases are TGTGCCAGCAGCCCGGGACACAATTCTAACTATGGCTACACCTTC.

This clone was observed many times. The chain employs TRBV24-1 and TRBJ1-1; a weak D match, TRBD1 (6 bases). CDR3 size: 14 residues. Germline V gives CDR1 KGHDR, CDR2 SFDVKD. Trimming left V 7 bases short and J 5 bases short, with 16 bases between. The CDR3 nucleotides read TGTGCCACCAGGGGGGACACCCAGGGGACTGAAGCTTTCTTT. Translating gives CATRGDTQGTEAFF.

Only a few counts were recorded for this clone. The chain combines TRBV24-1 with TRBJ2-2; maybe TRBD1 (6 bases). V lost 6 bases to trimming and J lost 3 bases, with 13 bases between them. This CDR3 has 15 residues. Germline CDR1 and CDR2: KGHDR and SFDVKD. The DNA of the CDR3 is TGTGCCACCAGTTTACAGGGTTTGGACACCGGGGAGCTGTTTTTT. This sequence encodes CATSLQGLDTGELFF.

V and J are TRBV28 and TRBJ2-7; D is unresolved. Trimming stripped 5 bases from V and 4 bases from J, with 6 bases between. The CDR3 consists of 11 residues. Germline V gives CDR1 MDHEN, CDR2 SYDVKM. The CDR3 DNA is TGTGCCAGCAGTATCGGGTACGAGCAGTACTTC. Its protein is CASSIGYEQYF.

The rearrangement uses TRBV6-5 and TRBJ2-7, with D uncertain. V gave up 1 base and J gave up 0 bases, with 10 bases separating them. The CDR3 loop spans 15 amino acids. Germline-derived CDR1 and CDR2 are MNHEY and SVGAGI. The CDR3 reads CASSYFQADSYEQYF. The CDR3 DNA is TGTGCCAGCAGTTACTTCCAGGCAGACTCCTACGAGCAGTACTTC.

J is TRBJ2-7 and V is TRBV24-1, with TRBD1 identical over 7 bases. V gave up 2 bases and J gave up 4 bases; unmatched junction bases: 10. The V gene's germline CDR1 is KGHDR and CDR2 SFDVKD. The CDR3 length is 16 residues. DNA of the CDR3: TGTGCCACCAGTGATTGGACCCGGGACAGCCCATACGAGCAGTACTTC. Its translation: CATSDWTRDSPYEQYF.

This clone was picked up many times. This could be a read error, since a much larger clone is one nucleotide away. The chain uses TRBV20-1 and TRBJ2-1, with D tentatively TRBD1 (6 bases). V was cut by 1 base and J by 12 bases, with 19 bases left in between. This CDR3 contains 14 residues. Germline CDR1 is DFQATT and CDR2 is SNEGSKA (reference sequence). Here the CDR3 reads CSARGGGSRDGQFF. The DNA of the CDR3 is TGCAGTGCTAGAGGAGGGGGATCAAGAGATGGGCAGTTCTTC.

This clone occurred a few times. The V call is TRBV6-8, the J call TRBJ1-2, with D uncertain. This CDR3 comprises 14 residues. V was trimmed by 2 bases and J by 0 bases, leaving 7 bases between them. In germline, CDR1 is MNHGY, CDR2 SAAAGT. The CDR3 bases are TGTGCCAGCAGTTACAACAGAGCTAACTATGGCTACACCTTC. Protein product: CASSYNRANYGYTF.

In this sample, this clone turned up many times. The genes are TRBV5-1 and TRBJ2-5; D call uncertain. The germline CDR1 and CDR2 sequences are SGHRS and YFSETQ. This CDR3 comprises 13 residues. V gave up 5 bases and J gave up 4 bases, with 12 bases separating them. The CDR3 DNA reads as TGCGCCAGCAGTCAACAGTTACGAGAGACCCAGTACTTC. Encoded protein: CASSQQLRETQYF.

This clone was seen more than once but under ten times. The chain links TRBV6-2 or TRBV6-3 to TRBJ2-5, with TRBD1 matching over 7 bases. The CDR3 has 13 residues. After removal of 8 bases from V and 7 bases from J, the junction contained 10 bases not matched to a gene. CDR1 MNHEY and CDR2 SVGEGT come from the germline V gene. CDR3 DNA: TGTGCCAGCGGAACAGGGGATCAGGGGACCCAGTACTTC. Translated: CASGTGDQGTQYF.

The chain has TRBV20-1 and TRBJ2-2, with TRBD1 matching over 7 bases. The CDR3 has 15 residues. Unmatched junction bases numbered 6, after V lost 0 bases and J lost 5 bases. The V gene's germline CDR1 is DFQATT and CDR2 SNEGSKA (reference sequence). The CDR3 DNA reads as TGCAGTGCTAGAGAAATGACAGGGACAACCGGGGAGCTGTTTTTT. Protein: CSAREMTGTTGELFF.

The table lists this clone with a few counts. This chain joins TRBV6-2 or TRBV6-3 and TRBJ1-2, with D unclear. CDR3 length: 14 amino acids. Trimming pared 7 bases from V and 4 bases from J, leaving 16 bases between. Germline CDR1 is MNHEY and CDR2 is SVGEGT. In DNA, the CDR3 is TGTGCCAGCATGTTGGATTTCCTAGCCTATGGCTACACCTTC. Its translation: CASMLDFLAYGYTF.